These T cell receptor beta chains were read from a single sample in a study of cytomegalovirus exposure and HLA in healthy donors. Here immunoSEQ multiplex PCR was the method, and the copy in TCRdb shows in-frame clones only, minus some. The sample records over 150,000 clones, about 72% being singletons. The sample consisted of PBMCs. These receptors all come from a man in his 60s in good health and CMV-seronegative. CDR3s include the opening cysteine and the closing phenylalanine or tryptophan. Fields, in order: J gene, clone size, D gene, V gene, CDR3 protein, CDR3 DNA. The D gene is left open where the match is weak. A row's size may be missing; if present it is once, few, many or a size class.

j_gene: TRBJ2-7
abundance: NA
d_gene: NA
v_gene: TRBV21-1
CDR3aa: CASSKDGRGAYEQYF
CDR3nt: TGTGCCAGCAGCAAAGATGGACGGGGGGCCTACGAGCAGTACTTC

j_gene: TRBJ2-6
abundance: NA
d_gene: TRBD1
v_gene: TRBV27
CDR3aa: CASSLEGQGPGANVLTF
CDR3nt: TGTGCCAGCAGTTTAGAAGGACAGGGGCCTGGGGCCAACGTCCTGACTTTC

j_gene: TRBJ2-1
abundance: few
d_gene: NA
v_gene: TRBV28
CDR3aa: CASTLGGQHYNEQFF
CDR3nt: TGTGCCAGCACCCTCGGTGGGCAACACTACAATGAGCAGTTCTTC

j_gene: TRBJ2-5
abundance: NA
d_gene: TRBD1
v_gene: TRBV7-2
CDR3aa: CASSPGTGSTQYF
CDR3nt: TGTGCCAGCAGCCCCGGGACAGGGAGTACCCAGTACTTC

j_gene: TRBJ1-1
abundance: NA
d_gene: TRBD1
v_gene: TRBV27
CDR3aa: CASSPRDSINRGTEAFF
CDR3nt: TGTGCCAGCAGTCCAAGGGACAGTATCAATCGGGGCACTGAAGCTTTCTTT

j_gene: TRBJ2-1
abundance: NA
d_gene: TRBD2
v_gene: TRBV28
CDR3aa: CASSSGGLVINEQFF
CDR3nt: TGTGCCAGCAGTTCGGGGGGGCTCGTAATCAATGAGCAGTTCTTC

j_gene: TRBJ2-3
abundance: NA
d_gene: NA
v_gene: TRBV4-3
CDR3aa: CASSQDGGGGWRVTQYF
CDR3nt: TGCGCCAGCAGCCAAGATGGGGGAGGGGGTTGGCGGGTTACGCAGTATTTT

j_gene: TRBJ2-3
abundance: NA
d_gene: NA
v_gene: TRBV5-1
CDR3aa: CASSLGRDLASTDTQYF
CDR3nt: TGCGCCAGCAGCTTGGGACGGGACTTAGCTAGCACAGATACGCAGTATTTT

j_gene: TRBJ2-1
abundance: NA
d_gene: TRBD1
v_gene: TRBV23-1
CDR3aa: CASSLRDRGITSDSYNEQFF
CDR3nt: TGCGCCAGCAGTCTACGGGACAGGGGGATCACTAGCGACTCCTACAATGAGCAGTTCTTC

j_gene: TRBJ1-3
abundance: NA
d_gene: NA
v_gene: TRBV6-5
CDR3aa: CASSSQGDTIYF
CDR3nt: TGTGCCAGCAGTAGTCAGGGTGACACCATATATTTT

j_gene: TRBJ2-2
abundance: NA
d_gene: TRBD1
v_gene: TRBV25-1
CDR3aa: CASRTGGGTGELFF
CDR3nt: TGTGCCAGCCGGACAGGGGGGGGCACCGGGGAGCTGTTTTTT